This T cell receptor (beta chain) was captured by sequencing in a study of cytomegalovirus exposure and HLA in healthy donors listed by TCRdb under 2017. Regarding the complete study: An earlier analysis of about 560 of the donors reported roughly 300 Gb of sequence data and some 110 million unique TCR beta sequences obtained from roughly 170 million T cells. About 300 gigabases of sequencing data and 78 million or so unique TCR sequences were included in an early release covering 500 to 750 HLA-typed donors. The genetic ancestry cluster associated with self-reported Caucasian donors included around four fifths of the approximately 430 genotyped donors. The study was designed to test whether signatures of past pathogen exposure could be identified by cataloging public T cell receptors. The T cell repertoires of around 730 subjects were profiled by immunosequencing and related to cytomegalovirus serostatus. In addition to the first cohort of approximately 650 subjects, a separate validation cohort of over 90 different subjects was used. To predict cytomegalovirus infection status, the study brought together high-throughput TCR immunosequencing, statistical association of individual TCRs with disease status, and machine learning. In a later analysis, previously published TCR beta repertoires from fewer than 750 donors were re-analyzed and high-resolution HLA genotyping was added so that TCR occurrence patterns could be studied. Rather than using new phenotypic data, the later analysis identified candidate immune exposures from TCR beta sequences and from how often those sequences occurred across donors. In an earlier analysis of over 550 of the donors, high-throughput TCR beta sequencing was used to judge whether each TCR beta V gene segment behaved as functional or pseudogenic. Donor age, sex, ethnicity and CMV serostatus were compiled alongside the repertoire data. A later genetic analysis used genome-wide SNP genotypes for about 55% of the 666 donors, treating that subset as a discovery cohort. Every discovery cohort repertoire had been produced on one sequencing platform. Class I and class II HLA loci were covered by the typing at four-digit resolution. The number of typed donors differed by locus: about 629-640 for A, B, C, DRB1 and DQB1; 522 for DQA1; 606 for DPA1; and about 470 for DPB1. A handful of DR-DQ haplotypes were handled as single units for association and clustering because linkage in the cohort was strong. On average, around 230,000 unique TCR beta nucleotide sequences were sequenced per donor among several hundred genotyped donors of the cohort, with roughly 18% of those sequences being non-productive. On the study overall, not on this receptor specifically: Roughly 15 rarely observed V segments, including chromosome 9 orphons, were excluded from the earlier analysis of just under 600 of the donors because counts were too low. This cohort had only TCR beta chains sequenced, and the lack of alpha or paired-chain data limited which features could be detected. A further reported finding was that TCR beta sequences accurately predicted the HLA-A and HLA-B alleles for most subjects in the first cohort. Broadly in line with IMGT annotations, most TCR beta V segments showed up in productive rearrangements about 87% or about 30% of the time in an earlier analysis of approximately 600 of the donors. A later genetic analysis reported fewer N-insertions in productive TCRs among donors in an Asian-associated ancestry cluster than the roughly 640-donor mean. An association between a missense DCLRE1C variant and V-gene and J-gene trimming of TCR beta chains was found in a later genetic analysis and replicated in an independent cohort. Most TCR sequences were seen in very few donors, while some public TCRs were found in many individuals. A cluster of highly shared sequence variants was judged likely to represent a technical artifact of the sequencing pipeline. The 87-base-pair reads could not distinguish some IMGT-functional V segments, including TRBV6-2 and TRBV6-3, so those segments were excluded. For the cohort, immune exposure information was limited to CMV serostatus. A total of roughly 160 TCR beta chains were listed by the study as associated with cytomegalovirus. In vitro tests confirmed that a few of the cytomegalovirus-associated TCR beta chains recognize cytomegalovirus antigens. According to the authors, the approach could potentially be generalized to other disease states and immunological phenotypes. A later analysis found that most CMV-associated TCR beta chains appeared HLA-restricted, with HLA associations seemingly driven largely by CMV exposure. HLA typing was unavailable for some donors at each locus, so association tests used only the typed subset. Specific HLA alleles were associated with roughly 16,000 TCR beta sequences at a false discovery rate of 0.05 in a later analysis. Correlated functional status among segregating V segments might be attributable to linkage disequilibrium, but an unknown experimental factor could not be ruled out. In both the original and validation cohorts, the classifier was reported to diagnose cytomegalovirus status with high specificity and sensitivity. Strong co-occurrence of HLA alleles, especially DR and DQ, made assigning TCR associations to individual alleles difficult. Sequencing depth was assumed to be roughly uniform across donors in the presence/absence analyses, though that assumption may not hold. In a later analysis, TCR association rates were found to vary across HLA loci, with the most associated TCRs seen for DRB1 alleles and the fewest for HLA-C alleles. A later analysis reported that several top co-occurrence clusters appeared linked to parvovirus B19, influenza, CMV and Epstein-Barr virus. Compared with equally common non-associated chains, HLA-associated TCR beta chains in a later analysis were more clonally expanded and had lower generation probabilities.

The cohort consisted of fewer than 700 healthy bone marrow donors. At the time of sampling, all cohort members were nominally healthy, though unrecorded immune exposures were likely present. The donor tested CMV seropositive and was one of the 289 seropositive cohort members. Every donor gave a peripheral blood sample, and the peripheral blood mononuclear cells from that sample were used for TCR beta sequencing. The Qiagen DNeasy Blood Extraction Kit was used to extract genomic DNA from the blood cell samples. Trimming leaves V shorter by 5 bases and J shorter by 7 bases, with the junction holding 9 bases beyond the gene matches. Inclusive of the bounding cysteine and phenylalanine, the CDR3 is 16 residues long. The read is trimmed to its CDR3 DNA, 48 bases read in frame from base 1. Taken from the germline V gene, the CDR1 and CDR2 loops are MDHEN and SYDVKM. Receptor libraries were prepared by the immunoSEQ multiplex PCR assay. The multiplex PCR relied on a mix of 60 forward primers for TCR Vbeta segments and 13 reverse primers for TCR Jbeta segments. The CDR3 region of rearranged TCR beta genes was amplified from genomic DNA with a multiplex PCR assay. On the Illumina HiSeq System, the amplified TCR beta libraries were sequenced as 87-base-pair reads. The paper's data handling went like this. A later analysis counted about 80 million unique TCR beta chains across the 650 to 700 repertoires, and some 11 million of these chains were shared by at least two donors. Raw reads were error-corrected and collapsed into unique sequences with a nearest-neighbor algorithm that merged closely related sequences to remove PCR and sequencing errors. CDR3 sequences were aligned to IMGT reference sequences to assign V, D and J gene segments. For a sequence to be retained, a match of at least six nucleotides was required to both a V gene segment and a J gene segment. A rearrangement was called productive if the CDR3 had no stop codons and remained in frame with V and J, and every other rearrangement was called non-productive. Following IMGT convention, CDR3 was defined as the stretch from the second conserved V-encoded cysteine to the conserved J-encoded phenylalanine. Sequences without an unambiguous match to a single V gene segment were excluded from the earlier analysis of 587 of the donors. An earlier analysis of 587 of the donors called V segments functional above 56.7% productive rearrangements and segregating when the between-donor standard deviation exceeded 5%. A statistical classification framework was built for diagnosing cytomegalovirus status from the catalog of TCR beta chain sequences. A later analysis assigned V and J genes by comparing TCR nucleotide sequences with IMGT/GENE-DB human TR gene sequences. A later analysis assigned CDR3 sequences and most-parsimonious VDJ recombination scenarios with the TCRdist pipeline. In a later analysis, each TCR beta chain was defined by its CDR3 amino acid sequence together with its V-gene family, and reads lacking a unique V-gene family were excluded. To address suspected cross-contamination and a sequencing artifact, a later analysis removed a few hundred highly shared, low-generation-probability nucleotide sequences. In a later analysis, a clonal expansion index was calculated for each public chain from normalized within-repertoire ranks of inferred template counts. In a later analysis, generation probabilities were computed with a VDJ recombination model fitted to out-of-frame rearrangements, and the resulting probabilities were checked against IGoR. In a later analysis, hypergeometric tests were used to score TCR-TCR, TCR-HLA and TCR-CMV co-occurrence, with a repertoire-size bias correction applied to TCR pairs. A later analysis estimated false discovery rates by permuting HLA or CMV assignments 20 times. In a later analysis, co-occurring TCRs were grouped using DBSCAN, with TCRdist sequence similarity added in when clustering inside HLA-allele-positive subsets. For co-occurrence clustering, repertoires with fewer than 30,000 or more than 120,000 public chains were excluded, along with several repertoires with anomalous nucleotide sharing. TCRdb limited this immuneACCESS table to in-frame rearrangements with V and J called. A share of clones is missing; checked studies link under half to unresolved V genes, and the rest is unexplained. The V and J calls and clone size are taken from that table; D and trimming were inferred from the DNA. For this sample there are approximately 110,000 clones; just under 75% appear just once. The ten largest clones represent approximately 4.8% of the sample.

This clone was found once. Its antigen has not been determined. No much larger clone exists at a distance of one base, and base qualities are not known. The sequence was obtained from a man in his 60s in good health and CMV-seropositive. The sample taken for sequencing was PBMCs. The V and J segments used are TRBV28 and TRBJ1-5; 12 central nucleotides agree with TRBD1. The CDR3 protein: CASSLSGTGGRQPQHF. Read as DNA, the sequence is TGTGCCAGCAGTCTCTCCGGGACAGGGGGCCGGCAGCCCCAGCATTTT.